This TCR beta chain originates from a study of blood T cell repertoires in COVID-19. Across the study: The United States, Italy and Spain were the sources of the acute and convalescent COVID-19 samples. PBMCs, B-cell-depleted T cells, or T cells were the source of the cDNA or gDNA that made up the material.

Authors' methods: Nucleated cell counts were estimated from reference gene primer amplification. The protocol was immunoSEQ multiplex PCR, while the TCRdb copy is restricted to in-frame clones and leaves out a portion. V and J calls and clone size are as listed in that table; D and trimming were resolved from the DNA. The sample includes around 300,000 clones, around 90% of them seen just once. The ends were cut back, 2 bases at V and 0 bases at J, with 9 bases in the middle. The CDR3 has 15 residues. CDR1 SGHDT and CDR2 YYEEEE come from the germline V gene. This clonotype originated in a young man with active or convalescent COVID-19. The chain uses TRBV5-6 and TRBJ2-1; a weak D match, TRBD2 (5 bases). The specimen was peripheral blood. The CDR3 nucleotides are TGTGCCAGCAGCTTCGACGGAGGCTCCTACAATGAGCAGTTCTTC. Translating gives CASSFDGGSYNEQFF.